Here is one T cell receptor (beta chain) with its context. This specimen comes from a study of blood T cell repertoires in COVID-19. This CDR3 contains 14 residues. With 3 bases removed from V and 3 bases from J, the gap between germline ends came to 11 bases. Looked up from germline, CDR1 is KGHSH and CDR2 is LQKENI. Per the original methods: The assay estimated nucleated cells by amplifying reference gene primers. This table comes from immunoSEQ multiplex PCR, and its TCRdb copy is limited to in-frame clones, with some not included. That table gives V, J and clone size, and the DNA gave D and trimming. The sample includes about 140,000 clones, around 79% of them seen just once.

The TCR comes from a man aged 55 to 70 with acute or convalescent COVID-19. Sequenced sample: peripheral blood. V is TRBV18 and J is TRBJ1-1, with D maybe TRBD1 (5 bases). CDR3 residues: CASSPKGGDTEAFF. The CDR3, as DNA: TGTGCCAGCTCACCGAAAGGAGGGGACACTGAAGCTTTCTTT.